These 28 T cell receptor beta chains came from one sample sequenced in a study of cytomegalovirus exposure and HLA in healthy donors. Researchers ran the PCR with 60 Vbeta and 13 Jbeta primers. This table comes from immunoSEQ multiplex PCR, and its TCRdb copy is limited to in-frame clones, with some not included. Of about 110,000 clones in the sample, 70% to 80% are singletons; the top ten hold under 3%. Sequencing was carried out using PBMCs. These receptors all come from a woman aged 18-30 years in good health and CMV-seropositive.

This chain joins TRBV6-5 and TRBJ2-1, with D perhaps TRBD2 (6 bases). Trimming shortened V by 4 bases and J by 0 bases, and 13 bases separated the two germline ends. This CDR3 spans 16 amino acids. Germline V lookup: CDR1 MNHEY, CDR2 SVGAGI. CDR3 sequence: CASSLAGSFSYNEQFF. Written as DNA, the CDR3 is TGTGCCAGCAGTTTGGCGGGATCCTTCTCCTACAATGAGCAGTTCTTC.

This chain joins TRBV29-1 and TRBJ2-7; 9 positions agree with TRBD2. The germline gives CDR1 SQVTM, CDR2 ANQGSEA. There are 14 residues in the CDR3. V trimming: 3 bases; J trimming: 5 bases; junction bases outside the gene matches: 8. The CDR3 reads CSVDIGREGHEQYF. Here the CDR3 DNA reads TGCAGCGTTGATATCGGGCGGGAGGGCCACGAGCAGTACTTC.

The CDR3 protein is CASSDERYNEQFF. The CDR3 DNA sequence: TGTGCCAGCAGTGATGAGCGCTACAATGAGCAGTTCTTC. The V gene is TRBV6-4, the J gene TRBJ2-1, with D unclear. CDR3 size: 13 residues. The germline CDR1 and CDR2 sequences are MRHNA and SNTAGT. Trimming left V 3 bases short and J 3 bases short, with 6 bases between.

Only one count was recorded for this clone. The chain joins TRBV27 to TRBJ2-3, with D maybe TRBD1 (6 bases). Trimming stripped 2 bases from V and 3 bases from J, with 12 bases between. From germline, CDR1 is MNHEY and CDR2 SMNVEV (reference sequence). The CDR3 is 15 amino acids. The CDR3, as DNA: TGTGCCAGCAGTTTACCCCCCACAGGGACAGATACGCAGTATTTT. Encoded protein: CASSLPPTGTDTQYF.

This rearrangement joins TRBV7-9 to TRBJ2-3; 7 positions match TRBD2. This CDR3 region has 19 residues. Unmatched junction bases numbered 17, after V lost 0 bases and J lost 5 bases. Germline V gene sequence: CDR1 SEHNR, CDR2 FQNEAQ (reference sequence). The chain's CDR3 is CASSLARGSSGTQGDTQYF. The CDR3 nucleotides are TGTGCCAGCAGCTTAGCAAGGGGATCTAGCGGAACCCAGGGAGATACGCAGTATTTT. Combining the CDR3 with reference TRBV7-9 and TRBJ2-3 gives the whole variable domain DTGVSQNPRHKITKRGQNVTFRCDPISEHNRLYWYRQTLGQGPEFLTYFQNEAQLEKSRLLSDRFSAERPKGSFSTLEIQRTEQGDSAMYLCASSLARGSSGTQGDTQYFGPGTRLTVL.

The CDR3 sequence: CASSEVAGAGTDTQYF. CDR3 in DNA: TGCGCCAGCAGTGAGGTGGCGGGAGCAGGCACAGATACGCAGTATTTT. J is TRBJ2-3 and V is TRBV10-1, with 7 bases lining up with TRBD2. The CDR3 has 16 amino acids. The germline V gene has CDR1 WNHNN and CDR2 SYGVQD (reference sequence). Trimming cost V 2 bases and J 1 base; bases outside gene matches: 6.

This clone was seen just once. The V call is TRBV9, the J call TRBJ1-2; 10 nucleotides align to TRBD1. V shed 2 bases and J 6 bases; nucleotides not matched to a gene: 7. CDR3 length equals 15 residues. Germline CDR1 SGDLS, CDR2 YYNGEE. The DNA for the CDR3 is TGTGCCAGCAGCGTCGATCCGGGACAGGGGAATGGCTACACCTTC. The encoded protein is CASSVDPGQGNGYTF.

With regard to this clone: Its ends do not fully match the called genes, so a read error is possible. J is TRBJ2-2 and V is TRBV9, with D maybe TRBD2 (5 bases). Germline CDR1 SGDLS, CDR2 YYNGEE. CDR3 length equals 14 residues. The CDR3 DNA is TGTGCCAGCAGCGAAAGGACCGTAACCGGGGAGCTGTTTTTC. Its protein product is CASSERTVTGELFF.

The chain recombines TRBV9 with TRBJ2-1; the match to TRBD2 covers 10 bases. Germline V gene sequence: CDR1 SGDLS, CDR2 YYNGEE. V shed 0 bases, J shed 6 bases, and the junction held 9 bases outside the gene matches. The CDR3 spans 17 residues. The CDR3 region is CASSVASQAGGGNEQFF. The CDR3, as DNA: TGTGCCAGCAGCGTAGCCTCTCAAGCGGGAGGGGGCAATGAGCAGTTCTTC.

The J gene is TRBJ2-2, the V gene TRBV14, with a possible D match to TRBD2 (5 bases). Trimming took 4 bases from V and 6 from J, leaving 9 bases between them. Germline V gene lookup returns CDR1 SGHDN and CDR2 FVKESK. CDR3 size: 13 residues. DNA of the CDR3: TGTGCCAGCAGCCCTCTAGCTCCCGGGGAGCTGTTTTTT. Its translation is CASSPLAPGELFF.

The V gene is TRBV5-4, the J gene TRBJ2-7; 11 positions agree with TRBD2. The CDR3 sequence is 15 residues long. V lost 4 bases to trimming and J lost 0 bases; unmatched junction nucleotides: 3. In germline, CDR1 is SGHNT, CDR2 YYREEE (reference sequence). CDR3 DNA: TGTGCCAGCAGCGCTGGGACTAGCGGCTCCTACGAGCAGTACTTC. This sequence encodes CASSAGTSGSYEQYF.

The chain uses TRBV25-1 and TRBJ1-2, with a possible D match to TRBD1 (5 bases). The germline V gene has CDR1 MGHDK and CDR2 SYGVNS. This CDR3 is built from 15 residues. Trimming cost V 11 bases and J 4 bases, with 23 bases left between them. CDR3 coding DNA: TGTGCCGTGGGGGTCGGAGGGAGCGATTTCTATGGCTACACCTTC. This sequence encodes CAVGVGGSDFYGYTF.

The table lists this clone with a few counts. The gene calls are TRBV11-2 and TRBJ1-1, with D maybe TRBD1 (5 bases). The CDR3 totals 15 residues. Trimming pared 4 bases from V and 1 base from J, leaving 13 bases between. CDR1 and CDR2 from the germline V gene are SGHAT and FQNNGV. The CDR3 loop reads CASSYRGNSNTEAFF. CDR3 DNA: TGTGCCAGCAGCTACCGGGGGAATTCGAACACTGAAGCTTTCTTT.

In DNA, the CDR3 is TGCGCCAGCAGTGAACTAGCGGGAGATACGGATGAGCAGTTCTTC. Residues: CASSELAGDTDEQFF. This chain connects TRBV10-1 to TRBJ2-1, with TRBD2 matching 11 bases. Unmatched junction bases numbered 6, after V lost 3 bases and J lost 8 bases. Germline V gene sequence: CDR1 WNHNN, CDR2 SYGVQD (reference sequence). The CDR3 loop spans 15 amino acids.

The genes are TRBV18 and TRBJ1-1; possibly TRBD1 for D (6 bases). The V gene's germline CDR1 is KGHSH and CDR2 LQKENI. V lost 2 bases and J 5 bases, leaving 9 bases between the germline ends. This CDR3 comprises 13 residues. The CDR3 bases are TGTGCCAGCTCACCAGCAGGGGCTACTGAAGCTTTCTTT. It yields the protein CASSPAGATEAFF.

J is TRBJ1-2 and V is TRBV30; D might be TRBD1 (6 bases). Trimming took off 0 bases at V and 7 bases at J, with 15 bases between the two ends. Germline CDR1 is GTSNPN and CDR2 is SVGIG (reference sequence). The CDR3 consists of 14 residues. CDR3 in DNA: TGTGCCTGGAGTGTACTAGGGGGGGCGGGTGGCTACACCTTC. Amino acids: CAWSVLGGAGGYTF.

This clone was found a few times. The chain uses TRBV9 and TRBJ1-3; tentative D call: TRBD1 (6 bases). CDR3 length: 17 residues. Germline assignment: CDR1 SGDLS and CDR2 YYNGEE. With 3 bases removed from V and 0 bases from J, the gap between germline ends came to 16 bases. The CDR3: CASSGDRYSFSGNTIYF. CDR3 DNA sequence: TGTGCCAGCAGCGGCGACAGGTACTCTTTCTCTGGAAACACCATATATTTT.

The V gene is TRBV7-9, the J gene TRBJ2-2; perhaps TRBD2 as D (5 bases). Germline V gene data show CDR1 as SEHNR and CDR2 as FQNEAQ (reference sequence). The V end was cut by 5 bases, the J end by 0 bases, with 19 bases between. This CDR3 spans 18 amino acids. The CDR3 loop is CASSPEASSNTNTGELFF. The CDR3 DNA reads TGTGCCAGCAGCCCAGAGGCTAGCAGTAATACGAACACCGGGGAGCTGTTTTTT.

The V gene is TRBV18, the J gene TRBJ1-2, with 10 nucleotides matching TRBD1. Trimming at V came to 4 bases and at J to 6 bases, leaving 5 bases not matched to a gene. The CDR3 extends over 14 amino acids. Germline V gives CDR1 KGHSH, CDR2 LQKENI. CDR3 sequence reads: CASSLAGTGDGYTF. The CDR3 DNA reads TGTGCCAGCTCACTTGCCGGGACAGGGGATGGCTACACCTTC.

The V gene is TRBV5-8, the J gene TRBJ2-3; TRBD2 matches at 10 bases. With 2 bases clipped from V and 5 bases from J, the junction kept 14 bases outside the gene matches. This CDR3 spans 18 amino acids. CDR1 and CDR2 (germline): SGHTS, YDEGEE. The CDR3 nucleotides read TGTGCCAGCAGCTTCCCAATAGATCTAGCGGGAGTAGGAGATACGCAGTATTTT. This codes for CASSFPIDLAGVGDTQYF. The variable domain in full, with the rest retrieved from reference TRBV5-8 and TRBJ2-3, is EAGVTQSPTHLIKTRGQQATLRCSPISGHTSVYWYQQALGLGLQFLLWYDEGEERNRGNFPPRFSGRQFPNYSSELNVNALELEDSALYLCASSFPIDLAGVGDTQYFGPGTRLTVL.

The chain links TRBV19 to TRBJ1-2; D call uncertain. This CDR3 contains 15 residues. Germline assignment: CDR1 LNHDA and CDR2 SQIVND (reference sequence). Deletions cut 7 bases from V and 4 bases from J, with 19 bases between. The CDR3 protein is CASTSSDGYSYGYTF. The DNA of the CDR3 is TGTGCCAGTACCTCCTCCGACGGGTACTCCTATGGCTACACCTTC.

The gene calls are TRBV5-6 and TRBJ2-7; 8 nucleotides match TRBD1. From germline, CDR1 is SGHDT and CDR2 YYEEEE. The CDR3 spans 15 residues. After removal of 2 bases from V and 0 bases from J, the junction contained 4 bases not matched to a gene. CDR3 loop: CASSFTGQDSYEQYF. CDR3 bases: TGTGCCAGCAGCTTTACGGGACAGGACTCCTACGAGCAGTACTTC.

J is TRBJ1-1 and V is TRBV6-5, with D unclear. The CDR3 spans 15 residues. Looked up from germline, CDR1 is MNHEY and CDR2 is SVGAGI. V lost 6 bases, J lost 0 bases, and 14 bases lay in between. CDR3 amino acids: CASRGGFNMNTEAFF. Written as DNA, the CDR3 is TGTGCCAGCAGAGGAGGGTTTAACATGAACACTGAAGCTTTCTTT.

The CDR3 protein is CASSSHAGGYEQYF. For the CDR3, the DNA is TGTGCCAGCAGCTCCCACGCGGGCGGGTACGAGCAGTACTTC. This chain uses TRBV7-3 with TRBJ2-7; tentative D call: TRBD2 (5 bases). V dropped 4 bases and J dropped 4 bases, with 14 bases sitting between them. Germline CDR1 reads SGHTA; CDR2 reads FQGTGA. This CDR3 has 14 amino acids. Variable domain in full (rest from reference TRBV7-3 and TRBJ2-7): GAGVSQTPSNKVTEKGKYVELRCDPISGHTALYWYRQSLGQGPEFLIYFQGTGAADDSGLPNDRFFAVRPEGSVSTLKIQRTERGDSAVYLCASSSHAGGYEQYFGPGTRLTVT.

The chain recombines TRBV5-1 with TRBJ1-1; D perhaps matches TRBD1 (5 bases). Per the germline V gene, CDR1 is SGHRS and CDR2 is YFSETQ. V was trimmed by 4 bases and J by 1 base, leaving 8 bases between them. This CDR3 comprises 13 residues. The CDR3 sequence is CASSIGQNTEAFF. In nucleotides, the CDR3 is TGCGCCAGCAGCATCGGACAGAACACTGAAGCTTTCTTT.

This clone has only one observation. Sequence at one end of the junction differs from germline and may be a read error. V gene TRBV7-7 combines with J gene TRBJ2-2; TRBD2 is a possible D gene (6 bases). This CDR3 spans 16 amino acids. Germline V gives CDR1 SSHAT, CDR2 FNYEAQ (reference sequence). For the CDR3, the DNA is TGTGCTAGCAGCTTAACCGGGGGAATAGGAACCGGGGAGCTGTTTTTT. Translated: CASSLTGGIGTGELFF.

This sequence joins TRBV5-1 and TRBJ2-2; 12 positions agree with TRBD2. The CDR3 totals 15 residues. V was clipped by 7 bases and J by 5 bases; unmatched bases: 6. From germline, CDR1 is SGHRS and CDR2 YFSETQ. The CDR3 spells CASGGTSGWTGELFF. For the CDR3, the DNA is TGCGCCAGCGGCGGGACTAGCGGGTGGACCGGGGAGCTGTTTTTT. Filled out from reference TRBV5-1 and TRBJ2-2, the complete variable domain reads KAGVTQTPRYLIKTRGQQVTLSCSPISGHRSVSWYQQTPGQGLQFLFEYFSETQRNKGNFPGRFSGRQFSNSRSEMNVSTLELGDSALYLCASGGTSGWTGELFFGEGSRLTVL.

The rearrangement joins TRBV2 to TRBJ2-7, with D unclear. The CDR3 has 14 residues. CDR1 is SNHLY, CDR2 FYNNEI, per germline. The V gene lost 4 bases and the J gene lost 2 bases, with 12 bases spanning the gap. CDR3 in DNA: TGTGCCAGCAGTGGAGGCCGGTTAACCTACGAGCAGTACTTC. Translating gives CASSGGRLTYEQYF.